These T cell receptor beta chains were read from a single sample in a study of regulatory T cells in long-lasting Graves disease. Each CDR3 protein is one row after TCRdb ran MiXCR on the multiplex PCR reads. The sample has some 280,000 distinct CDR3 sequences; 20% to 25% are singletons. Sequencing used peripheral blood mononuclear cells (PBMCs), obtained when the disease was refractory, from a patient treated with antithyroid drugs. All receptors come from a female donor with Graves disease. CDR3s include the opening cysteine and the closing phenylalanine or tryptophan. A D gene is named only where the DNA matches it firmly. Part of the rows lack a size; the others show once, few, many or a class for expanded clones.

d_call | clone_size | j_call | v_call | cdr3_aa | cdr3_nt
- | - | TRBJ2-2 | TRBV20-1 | CSARYRDIGELFF | TGCAGTGCTAGATACAGGGATATCGGGGAGCTGTTTTTT
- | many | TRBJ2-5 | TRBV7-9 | CASSSQGGSGIRETQYF | TGTGCCAGCAGCTCCCAGGGGGGGAGCGGGATTAGAGAGACCCAGTACTTC
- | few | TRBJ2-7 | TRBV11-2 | CASSLEEELGVYEQYF | TGTGCCAGCAGCTTAGAGGAAGAACTGGGCGTCTACGAGCAGTACTTC
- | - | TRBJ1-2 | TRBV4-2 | CASSQDRWEQPPGDGYTF | TGTGCCAGCAGCCAAGATAGGTGGGAACAGCCCCCGGGGGATGGCTACACCTTC
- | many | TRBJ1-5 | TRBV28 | CASRRDPRGNQPQHF | TGTGCCAGCAGACGGGACCCGCGGGGCAATCAGCCCCAGCATTTT
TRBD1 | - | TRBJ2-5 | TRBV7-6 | CASSLRTGGDQETQYF | TGTGCCAGCAGCTTAAGGACAGGGGGTGACCAAGAGACCCAGTACTTC
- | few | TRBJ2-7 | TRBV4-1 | CASSQERRGGEFEQYF | TGCGCCAGCAGCCAAGAACGGAGGGGTGGTGAATTCGAGCAGTACTTC
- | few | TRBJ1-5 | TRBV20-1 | CSARVAGYSNQPQHF | TGCAGTGCTAGAGTCGCTGGGTATAGCAATCAGCCCCAGCATTTT
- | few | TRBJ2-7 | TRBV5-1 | CASSLAPGAEGEQYF | TGCGCCAGCAGCTTGGCGCCGGGAGCCGAGGGCGAGCAGTACTTC
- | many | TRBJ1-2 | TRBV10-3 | CAISESYGYTF | TGTGCCATCAGTGAGAGCTATGGCTACACCTTC
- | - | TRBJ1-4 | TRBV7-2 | CASSLGTSEKLFF | TGTGCCAGCAGCCTCGGAACATCTGAAAAACTGTTTTTT
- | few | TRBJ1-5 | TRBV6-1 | CASSPWSGQPQHF | TGTGCCAGCAGCCCTTGGTCGGGGCAGCCCCAGCATTTT
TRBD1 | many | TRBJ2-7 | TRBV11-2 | CASSLGTGGHEQYF | TGTGCCAGCAGCTTAGGGACAGGGGGCCACGAGCAGTACTTC
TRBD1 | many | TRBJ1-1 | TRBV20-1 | CSARQGTANTEAFF | TGCAGTGCTAGACAGGGGACAGCCAACACTGAAGCTTTCTTT
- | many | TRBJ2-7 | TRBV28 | CASSLAVRREQYF | TGTGCCAGCAGTTTGGCGGTTAGGCGCGAGCAGTACTTC
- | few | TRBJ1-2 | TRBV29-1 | CSVDQGDGYTF | TGCAGCGTTGACCAGGGAGATGGCTACACCTTC